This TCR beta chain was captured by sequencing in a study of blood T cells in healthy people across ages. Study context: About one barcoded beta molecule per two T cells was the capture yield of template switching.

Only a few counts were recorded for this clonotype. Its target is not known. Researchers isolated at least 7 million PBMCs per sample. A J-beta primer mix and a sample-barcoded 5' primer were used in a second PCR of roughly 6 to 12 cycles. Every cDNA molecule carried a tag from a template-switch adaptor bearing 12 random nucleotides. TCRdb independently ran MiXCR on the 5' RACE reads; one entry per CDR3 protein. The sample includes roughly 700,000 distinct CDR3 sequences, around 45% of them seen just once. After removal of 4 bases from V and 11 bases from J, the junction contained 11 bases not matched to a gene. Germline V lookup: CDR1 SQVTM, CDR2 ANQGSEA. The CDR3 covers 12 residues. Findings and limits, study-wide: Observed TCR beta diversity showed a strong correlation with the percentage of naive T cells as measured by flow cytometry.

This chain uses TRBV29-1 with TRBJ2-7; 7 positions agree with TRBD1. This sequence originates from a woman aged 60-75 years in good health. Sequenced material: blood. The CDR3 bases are TGCAGCGTTGCCGGACAGGCCATGATTAAGTACTTC. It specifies CSVAGQAMIKYF.